This section outlines one T cell receptor beta chain sequence together with its context. Its specificity is not known. Clones were read by immunoSEQ multiplex PCR, and TCRdb kept only the in-frame ones, dropping some. The repertoire holds roughly 70,000 clones, with about 81% as singletons. This record comes from a study of a mutant IDH1 vaccine in newly diagnosed glioma. Across the whole study: Vaccines were first given 4-6 weeks after radiotherapy alone, or with temozolomide cycles.

Time point here: week 11, during vaccination. Vaccine doses each comprised 300 ug of mutant IDH1 20-mer peptide, with topical imiquimod. New WHO grade 3 or 4 astrocytomas that were IDH1-mutant and ATRX-lost had been found in donors. CDR1 SNHLY and CDR2 FYNNEI come from the germline V gene. Unmatched junction bases numbered 12, after V lost 6 bases and J lost 4 bases. This CDR3 has 16 residues. J is TRBJ1-2 and V is TRBV2, with 9 bases that match TRBD1. This TCR derives from a woman in her 50s with glioma. Sequencing used PBMCs, obtained from a glioma patient whose treatment included an IDH1 peptide vaccine. CDR3 in amino acids: CASSPIDRGNLYGYTF. Written as DNA, the CDR3 is TGTGCCAGCAGCCCAATAGACAGGGGGAATCTCTATGGCTACACCTTC.